One sample yielded the 10 T cell receptor beta chains listed below, sequenced in a study of identical twins. MiXCR was run by TCRdb on the 5' RACE reads, yielding one entry per CDR3 protein. The data contain about 720,000 distinct CDR3 sequences, 8.6% of them singletons. The data were also submitted as part of a second study, on yellow fever vaccine responses in identical twins.

The sequenced material came from PBMCs. The receptors stem from a woman younger than 35 in good health.

This clonotype was detected many times. V usage is TRBV9 and J usage is TRBJ2-3, with TRBD2 matching over 12 bases. CDR3 length equals 17 residues. Germline V gene data show CDR1 as SGDLS and CDR2 as YYNGEE. J lost 0 bases, V lost 3 bases, and 5 bases had no gene match. The CDR3 is CASSARGLAGSTDTQYF. CDR3 nucleotides: TGTGCCAGCAGCGCCCGCGGACTAGCGGGAAGCACAGATACGCAGTATTTT.

This clonotype was picked up many times. This rearrangement joins TRBV20-1 to TRBJ2-3; D is possibly TRBD1 (6 bases). Germline CDR1 DFQATT, CDR2 SNEGSKA (reference sequence). The V and J ends lost 0 bases and 2 bases respectively, with 12 bases between them. The CDR3 is 15 residues long. The CDR3, as DNA: TGCAGTGCTAGAGATCTGGCAGGGGTCACAGATACGCAGTATTTT. Its protein product is CSARDLAGVTDTQYF.

The CDR3 loop reads CATSRDRGQASSYEQYF. CDR3 in DNA: TGTGCCACCAGCAGAGATCGCGGACAGGCAAGCTCCTACGAGCAGTACTTC. The chain is built from TRBV15 and TRBJ2-7; 7 nucleotides line up with TRBD1. This CDR3 has 17 residues. V dropped 0 bases and J dropped 0; count of bases not matched to a gene: 8. The germline V gene has CDR1 LNHNV and CDR2 YYDKDF (reference sequence).

The chain is built from TRBV28 and TRBJ2-6; D is uncertain. This CDR3 region has 16 residues. Trimming removed 5 bases from V and 10 bases from J, with 21 bases in between. CDR1 MDHEN and CDR2 SYDVKM come from the germline V gene. CDR3 region: CASSTHLNSSRNVLTF. CDR3 nucleotide sequence: TGTGCCAGCAGTACCCACCTCAATTCGTCGAGGAACGTCCTGACTTTC.

This clonotype turned up a few times. The rearrangement uses TRBV12-3 or TRBV12-4 and TRBJ1-6; TRBD1 agrees at 8 bases. The CDR3 loop spans 15 amino acids. V was clipped by 5 bases and J by 10 bases; unmatched bases: 10. CDR3 sequence: CASSPQDREYSPLHF. The CDR3 coding sequence is TGTGCCAGCAGTCCCCAGGACAGGGAATACTCACCCCTCCACTTT.

The chain links TRBV4-1 to TRBJ1-6, with D maybe TRBD1 (5 bases). Per the germline V gene, CDR1 is MGHRA and CDR2 is YSYEKL. Trimming cost V 2 bases and J 1 base, with 9 bases left between them. CDR3 length: 16 residues. The CDR3 nucleotides are TGCGCCAGCAGCCAACCGACAGATTCCTATAATTCACCCCTCCACTTT. It codes for CASSQPTDSYNSPLHF.

V is TRBV7-2 and J is TRBJ2-7, with TRBD2 identical over 9 bases. This CDR3 spans 15 amino acids. Germline V gene lookup returns CDR1 SGHTA and CDR2 FQGNSA. V shed 4 bases and J 3 bases; nucleotides not matched to a gene: 7. This chain's CDR3 is CASSSLTSGRYEQYF. The CDR3 DNA follows: TGTGCCAGCAGCTCGCTGACTAGCGGACGCTACGAGCAGTACTTC.

CDR3 in DNA: TGCAGTGCTAGGCAGACAGGGAAGGGGCATGAGCAGTTCTTC. The encoded protein is CSARQTGKGHEQFF. This chain connects TRBV20-1 to TRBJ2-1, with TRBD1 identical over 7 bases. V shed 3 bases, J shed 8 bases, and the junction held 10 bases outside the gene matches. The CDR3 covers 14 residues. Germline CDR1 is DFQATT and CDR2 is SNEGSKA (reference sequence).

There are many counts of this clonotype. CDR3 amino acids: CASSSHRGSGETQYF. The CDR3 DNA reads TGTGCCAGCAGCTCCCACAGGGGGTCCGGAGAGACCCAGTACTTC. J is TRBJ2-5 and V is TRBV11-2, with 8 positions matching TRBD1. The CDR3 runs 15 residues. The trim removed 4 bases at V and 4 bases at J, leaving 8 bases unmatched. Germline CDR1 and CDR2: SGHAT and FQNNGV.

The chain links TRBV19 to TRBJ2-3; D unclear. The germline gives CDR1 LNHDA, CDR2 SQIVND (reference sequence). This CDR3 has 15 residues. Deletions cut 7 bases from V and 5 bases from J, with 19 bases between. CDR3 residues: CASKDWVIGGDTQYF. CDR3 DNA sequence: TGTGCCAGTAAGGATTGGGTCATTGGCGGAGATACGCAGTATTTT. The whole variable domain, filled in from reference TRBV19 and TRBJ2-3, reads DGGITQSPKYLFRKEGQNVTLSCEQNLNHDAMYWYRQDPGQGLRLIYYSQIVNDFQKGDIAEGYSVSREKKESFPLTVTSAQKNPTAFYLCASKDWVIGGDTQYFGPGTRLTVL.